The 6 T cell receptor beta chains in this list originate from one sample, sequenced in a study of T cells in Graves' hyperthyroidism and ophthalmopathy. The CDR3 regions of TCR beta were amplified from RNA transcripts. The HTBI primer set was used in a first-round RT-PCR of the TCR CDR3. TCRdb ran MiXCR on the multiplex PCR reads and lists one entry per CDR3 protein. The repertoire has about 400,000 distinct CDR3 sequences, around an eighth of them found once; the top ten carry 25% to 30%. The sequenced sample consisted of blood. These receptors were collected from a man in his fifties or sixties with Graves' ophthalmopathy.

Note on this clonotype: This may come from a read error, since a much larger clone is one base off. The chain links TRBV5-1 to TRBJ1-1; D not resolved. The CDR3 is 12 amino acids. The V gene's germline CDR1 is SGHRS and CDR2 YFSETQ. Written as DNA, the CDR3 is TGCGCCAGCAGCTTGGATCTGTCTGAAGCTCTCTTT. Protein: CASSLDLSEALF.

The chain is built from TRBV29-1 and TRBJ1-3, with TRBD1 as a possible D gene (5 bases). Germline assignment: CDR1 SQVTM and CDR2 ANQGSEA. Deletions cut 7 bases from V and 2 bases from J, with 12 bases between. CDR3 length: 13 amino acids. CDR3 in amino acids: CSAYTRAGNTIYF. The DNA of the CDR3 is TGCAGCGCCTACACCAGGGCTGGAAACACCATATATTTT.

This clonotype was seen many times. The chain employs TRBV6-1 and TRBJ1-1; D may be TRBD1 (6 bases). V lost 5 bases and J lost 3, with 13 bases in between. The V gene's germline CDR1 is MNHNS and CDR2 SASEGT. This CDR3 is 14 amino acids long. CDR3 DNA: TGTGCCAGCAGTTGGACAGAGCGGGACACTGAAGCTTTCTTT. Translating gives CASSWTERDTEAFF.

V is TRBV9 and J is TRBJ2-7, with TRBD1 as a possible D gene (6 bases). Trimming stripped 3 bases from V and 0 bases from J, with 13 bases between. CDR3 length: 15 amino acids. Germline V gives CDR1 SGDLS, CDR2 YYNGEE. The DNA of the CDR3 is TGTGCCAGCAGCGCAACAGGGCTAGGCTCCTACGAGCAGTACTTC. It codes for CASSATGLGSYEQYF.

This clonotype occurred many times. The V call is TRBV2, the J call TRBJ1-3; D may be TRBD1 (6 bases). Germline loops: CDR1 SNHLY, CDR2 FYNNEI. V lost 6 bases and J 3 bases, leaving 12 bases between the germline ends. This CDR3 spans 14 amino acids. The CDR3 DNA reads as TGTGCCAGCAGACAAACAGGGAGTGGAAACACCATATATTTT. This translates into CASRQTGSGNTIYF.

The sample holds a few counts of this clonotype. The chain couples TRBV9 to TRBJ2-4; D unclear. This CDR3 is 15 amino acids long. Trimming left V 0 bases short and J 0 bases short, with 7 bases between. Germline V CDR1 and CDR2: SGDLS, YYNGEE. CDR3 sequence reads: CASSVDGLAKNIQYF. The CDR3 region has the DNA TGTGCCAGCAGCGTAGACGGTCTAGCCAAAAACATTCAGTACTTC.